The sequence of this T cell receptor (beta chain) was determined in a study of blood T cell repertoires in COVID-19. Whole-study context: Italy, Spain and the United States were the sources of the convalescent and acute COVID-19 samples. PBMCs, B-cell-depleted T cells, or T cells were the source of the cDNA or gDNA that made up the material.

In the source study's methods: By means of reference gene primer amplification, nucleated cell counts were estimated. Only in-frame clones appear in the TCRdb table, and some are missing; sequencing was by immunoSEQ multiplex PCR. Clone size and the V and J calls come from that table; the DNA yielded D and trimming. Of roughly 450,000 clones listed, less than 95% are singletons. V dropped 6 bases and J dropped 1; count of bases not matched to a gene: 3. This CDR3 has 14 residues. Germline loops: CDR1 LGHNT, CDR2 FRNRAP. Cohort 3 donors were reported recovered after two negative PCRs, clearance, or symptom resolution.

This chain links TRBV12-5 with TRBJ1-5, with 7 bases that match TRBD1. Sequencing was carried out using PBMCs or T cells enriched from blood (not recorded which). This clonotype was sampled from a man aged 18 to 29 who had recovered from COVID-19. CDR3 sequence reads: CASGPGQSNQPQHF. CDR3 in DNA: TGTGCTAGTGGGCCGGGACAGAGCAATCAGCCCCAGCATTTT.